The 11 T cell receptor beta chains below were found in one sample sequenced in a study of cytomegalovirus exposure and HLA in healthy donors. The PCR was carried out with 60 Vbeta primers and 13 Jbeta primers. Repertoires were generated with immunoSEQ multiplex PCR, while TCRdb's copy carries only in-frame clones and drops some. The sample has some 190,000 clones; roughly four fifths are singletons. Sample: PBMCs. The receptors originated from a woman in her 30s in good health and CMV-seropositive.

This rearrangement joins TRBV4-1 to TRBJ2-3, with 11 bases matching TRBD2. The V gene's germline CDR1 is MGHRA and CDR2 YSYEKL. V was pared by 7 bases and J by 5 bases, with 8 bases of the junction left unmatched. This CDR3 region has 15 residues. The CDR3 spells CASNDIAGGRDTQYF. DNA of the CDR3: TGCGCCAGCAACGATATAGCGGGGGGGCGAGATACGCAGTATTTT.

The chain is built from TRBV6-5 and TRBJ2-7, with 9 bases matching TRBD1. In germline, CDR1 is MNHEY, CDR2 SVGAGI. This CDR3 has 14 residues. J lost 6 bases, V lost 4 bases, and 7 bases had no gene match. This CDR3 is CASSSPGQGGEQYF. The CDR3 DNA follows: TGTGCCAGCAGTTCTCCGGGACAGGGAGGCGAGCAGTACTTC.

Here the CDR3 DNA reads TGTGCCAGCAGCGGGCTAGCGGGGTACAATGAGCAGTTCTTC. Translating gives CASSGLAGYNEQFF. V usage is TRBV27 and J usage is TRBJ2-1, with 9 bases identical to TRBD2. The CDR3 totals 14 residues. CDR1 MNHEY and CDR2 SMNVEV come from the germline V gene (reference sequence). The junction had 4 bases not matched to a gene; V was cut back by 6 bases and J by 4 bases.

CDR3 DNA sequence: TGTGCCAGCAGTCAGACCGGGACTCGGCGGGATGAGCAGTTCTTC. It codes for CASSQTGTRRDEQFF. This chain joins TRBV6-5 and TRBJ2-1, with D perhaps TRBD2 (6 bases). The V end lost 5 bases, the J end lost 8 bases, and 19 bases lay between the germline ends. Per germline, CDR1 MNHEY and CDR2 SVGAGI. CDR3 size: 15 residues.

The chain carries TRBV27 and TRBJ2-6, with 8 bases aligning to TRBD2. Trimming took 3 bases from V and 0 from J; bases not matched to a gene: 13. The CDR3 contains 20 residues. Per the germline V gene, CDR1 is MNHEY and CDR2 is SMNVEV (reference sequence). DNA of the CDR3: TGTGCCAGCAGTTTGAATTTGGCAGCGGGGGTGCTCTCTGGGGCCAACGTCCTGACTTTC. Translating it yields CASSLNLAAGVLSGANVLTF.

The V call is TRBV18, the J call TRBJ2-7; D may be TRBD2 (5 bases). This CDR3 spans 11 amino acids. Per the germline V gene, CDR1 is KGHSH and CDR2 is LQKENI. With 2 bases removed from V and 7 bases from J, the gap between germline ends came to 6 bases. CDR3 DNA sequence: TGTGCCAGCTCACCAGAGGGAGAGCAGTACTTC. This translates into CASSPEGEQYF.

This chain uses TRBV2 with TRBJ2-1; TRBD2 agrees at 12 bases. The J segment lost 9 bases and the V segment lost 0 bases, leaving 6 bases of the junction unmatched. The CDR3 has 16 amino acids. Germline V gene lookup returns CDR1 SNHLY and CDR2 FYNNEI. The CDR3 nucleotides read TGTGCCAGCAGTGAAGCGCGACTAGCGGGAGTCGGTGAGCAGTTCTTC. This encodes CASSEARLAGVGEQFF.

The V and J genes are TRBV28 and TRBJ2-6; TRBD1 agrees at 8 bases. The CDR3 runs to 18 residues. Germline lookup yields CDR1 MDHEN and CDR2 SYDVKM. The junction had 12 bases not matched to a gene; V was cut back by 7 bases and J by 1 base. CDR3 in DNA: TGTGCCAGCACCCCCTCCGGACAGGGTAGGTCTGGGGCCAACGTCCTGACTTTC. The encoded protein is CASTPSGQGRSGANVLTF.

The rearrangement uses TRBV5-6 and TRBJ1-4; TRBD1 is a possible D gene (5 bases). Deletions cut 7 bases from V and 3 bases from J, with 16 bases between. The germline V gene has CDR1 SGHDT and CDR2 YYEEEE. The CDR3 contains 15 residues. CDR3 in amino acids: CASSPLGGANEKLFF. CDR3 DNA sequence: TGTGCCAGCTCTCCCTTGGGGGGTGCTAATGAAAAACTGTTTTTT.

The chain carries TRBV15 and TRBJ2-5, with a weak D call TRBD2 (6 bases). Deletions cut 0 bases from V and 5 bases from J, with 16 bases between. The CDR3 is 16 residues long. Per the germline V gene, CDR1 is LNHNV and CDR2 is YYDKDF (reference sequence). The CDR3, as DNA: TGTGCCACCAGCAGAGATTATGGAGGCGGGGACGAGACCCAGTACTTC. This translates into CATSRDYGGGDETQYF.

The table lists this clone with a count of one. This chain connects TRBV2 to TRBJ1-2, with D maybe TRBD1 (5 bases). This CDR3 is built from 13 residues. With 4 bases removed from V and 1 base from J, the gap between germline ends came to 7 bases. The germline V gene has CDR1 SNHLY and CDR2 FYNNEI. CDR3 in amino acids: CASSVDSNYGYTF. The CDR3 DNA reads as TGTGCCAGCAGTGTAGACAGTAACTATGGCTACACCTTC.